This T cell receptor (beta chain) was documented in a study of metastatic and nonmetastatic thyroid tumors. TCRdb re-processed the PCR reads through MiXCR. The data show tens of thousands of clones, more than 20% seen once. Not a single patient had been given any form of treatment at any point before undergoing thyroid surgery. The source of this sequence is a female donor with papillary thyroid cancer or a benign thyroid nodule (not recorded which). Some clones in this sample may be carry-over from other donors' samples. Sequenced input: blood.

In nucleotides, the CDR3 is TGTGCCAGCAGCCTCAGGGGATCAGGCTCCTACGAGCAGTACTTC. It is translated as CASSLRGSGSYEQYF. The rearrangement uses TRBV2 and TRBJ2-7, with D tentatively TRBD1 (6 bases). The CDR3 runs to 15 residues. The germline V gene has CDR1 SNHLY and CDR2 FYNNEI. V lost 6 bases to trimming and J lost 0 bases, with 15 bases between them.